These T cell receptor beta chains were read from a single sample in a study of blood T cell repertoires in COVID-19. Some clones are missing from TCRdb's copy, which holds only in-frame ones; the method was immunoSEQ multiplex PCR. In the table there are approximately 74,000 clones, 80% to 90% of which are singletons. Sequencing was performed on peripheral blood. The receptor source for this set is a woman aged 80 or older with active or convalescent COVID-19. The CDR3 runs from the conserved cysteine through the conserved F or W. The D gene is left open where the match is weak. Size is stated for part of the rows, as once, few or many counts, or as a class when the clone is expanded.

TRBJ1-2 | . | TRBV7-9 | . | TGTGCCAGCAGGCCCGACAGCGATGGCTACACCTTC | CASRPDSDGYTF
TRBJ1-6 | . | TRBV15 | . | TGTGCCACCAGCAGAGCAGCAGGGAATTCACCCCTCCACTTT | CATSRAAGNSPLHF
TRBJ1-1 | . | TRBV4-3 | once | TGCGCCAGCAGCCAAGAGGGAGGGGCCGGTTTCTTCACTGAAGCTTTCTTT | CASSQEGGAGFFTEAFF
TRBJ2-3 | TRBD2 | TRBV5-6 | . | TGTGCCAGCAGCTCAACTAGCGGGGGGCACGATACGCAGTATTTT | CASSSTSGGHDTQYF
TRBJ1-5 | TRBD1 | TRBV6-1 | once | TGTGCCAGCAGTGAGATTCCTGGGGCAGGGGGAAATCAGCCCCAGCATTTT | CASSEIPGAGGNQPQHF
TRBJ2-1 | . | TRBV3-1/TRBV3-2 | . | TGTGCCAGCAGCCAAGCGAACAGGGACTACAATGAGCAGTTCTTC | CASSQANRDYNEQFF
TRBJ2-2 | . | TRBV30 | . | TGTGCCTCCCGACAGAACCTAAACACCGGGGAGCTGTTTTTT | CASRQNLNTGELFF
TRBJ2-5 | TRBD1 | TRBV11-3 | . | TGTGCCAGCAGCCGGGACAGATTCCAAGAGACCCAGTACTTC | CASSRDRFQETQYF
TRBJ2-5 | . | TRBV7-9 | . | TGTGCCAGCAGCTTTGCAGGGGAAGAGACCCAGTACTTC | CASSFAGEETQYF
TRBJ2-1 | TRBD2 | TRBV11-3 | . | TGTGCCAGCAGCTTGAGGCTAGCGGGGTACAATGAGCAGTTCTTC | CASSLRLAGYNEQFF
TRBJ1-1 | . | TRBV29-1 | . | TGCAGCGTTGATGAACACATGAACACTGAAGCTTTCTTT | CSVDEHMNTEAFF
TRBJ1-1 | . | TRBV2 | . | TGTGCCAGCAGTGAACGTATGAACACTGAAGCTTTCTTT | CASSERMNTEAFF
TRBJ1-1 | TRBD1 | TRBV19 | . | TGTGCCAGTAGTAAGGACAGGGCCAACACTGAAGCTTTCTTT | CASSKDRANTEAFF
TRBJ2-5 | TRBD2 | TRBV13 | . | TGTGCCAGCAGCTCCTTGGTCGGCGGGGGGGCCCAAGAGACCCAGTACTTC | CASSSLVGGGAQETQYF
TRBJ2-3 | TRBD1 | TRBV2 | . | TGTGCCAGCACTACGGACAGGGGCCCCACAGATACGCAGTATTTT | CASTTDRGPTDTQYF
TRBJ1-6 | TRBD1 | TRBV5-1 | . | TGCGCCAGCAGCTTGGCCGGATCAGGGGGTGATTCACCCCTCCACTTT | CASSLAGSGGDSPLHF
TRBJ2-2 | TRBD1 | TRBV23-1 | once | TGCGCCAGCAGAGGGACAGGTCGTACCGGGGAGCTGTTTTTT | CASRGTGRTGELFF
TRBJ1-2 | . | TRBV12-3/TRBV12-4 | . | TGTGCCAGCAGTTTAGGCGGGCTTGGCTACACCTTC | CASSLGGLGYTF
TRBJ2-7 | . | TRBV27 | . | TGTGCCAGCAGTTTAGAACGGGGAGTACCATCCTACGAGCAGTACTTC | CASSLERGVPSYEQYF
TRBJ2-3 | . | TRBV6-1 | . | TGTGCCAGCAGTGAAGTAGGAGGCACAGATACGCAGTATTTT | CASSEVGGTDTQYF
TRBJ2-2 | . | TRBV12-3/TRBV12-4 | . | TGTGCCAGCAGTGGACAGTGGCCCGGGGAGCTGTTTTTT | CASSGQWPGELFF
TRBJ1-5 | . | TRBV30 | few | TGTGCCTGGAGTCTAGGGGATAGCAATCAGCCCCAGCATTTT | CAWSLGDSNQPQHF
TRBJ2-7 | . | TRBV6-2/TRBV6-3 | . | TGTGCCAGCACCCCGAGTTTGCGGGACGGTGAGCAGTACTTC | CASTPSLRDGEQYF
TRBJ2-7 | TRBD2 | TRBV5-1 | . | TGCGCCAGCAGCTTGACAGGCGGGAGCTCCTACGAGCAGTACTTC | CASSLTGGSSYEQYF
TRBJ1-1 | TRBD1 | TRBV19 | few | TGTGCCAGTAGTAGGACAGGTAATCCCTCCAACACTGAAGCTTTCTTT | CASSRTGNPSNTEAFF
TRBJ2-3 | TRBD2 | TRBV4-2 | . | TGTGCCAGCAGCCAAGGGGATAGCGGGAGGTCAGATACGCAGTATTTT | CASSQGDSGRSDTQYF
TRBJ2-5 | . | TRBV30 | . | TGTGCCTGGAGTGTATTACAGACCCAAGAGACCCAGTACTTC | CAWSVLQTQETQYF
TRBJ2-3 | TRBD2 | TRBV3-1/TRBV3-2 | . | TGTGCCAGCAGTATTCGGGAGGGGGAGAATACGCAGTATTTT | CASSIREGENTQYF
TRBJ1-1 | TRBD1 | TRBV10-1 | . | TGCGCCAGCAGTGACGGGCAGGGGGTTACTGAAGCTTTCTTT | CASSDGQGVTEAFF
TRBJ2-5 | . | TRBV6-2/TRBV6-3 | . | TGTGCCAGCAGTTACGGGGCGTACCAAGAGACCCAGTACTTC | CASSYGAYQETQYF
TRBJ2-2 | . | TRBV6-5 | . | TGTGCCAGCAGTCGCGGGGGCCGGAACACCGGGGAGCTGTTTTTT | CASSRGGRNTGELFF
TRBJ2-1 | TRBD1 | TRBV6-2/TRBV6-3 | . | TGTGCCAGCAGTTCCGGACAGGGGGTAAGAAATGAGCAGTTCTTC | CASSSGQGVRNEQFF
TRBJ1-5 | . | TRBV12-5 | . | TGTGCTAGTGGTTTGGGAAGCCAGCCCCAGCATTTT | CASGLGSQPQHF
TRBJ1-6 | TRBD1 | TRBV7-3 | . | TGTGCCAGCAGCCCCAGGGACAGAAGGTCACCCCTCCACTTT | CASSPRDRRSPLHF
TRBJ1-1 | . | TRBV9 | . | TGTGCCAGCAGCGTAGGTCCAACAGGGCCCACTGAAGCTTTCTTT | CASSVGPTGPTEAFF
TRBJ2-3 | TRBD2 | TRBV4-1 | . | TGCGCCAGCAGCCAAGATAGCGGGGTGGCAGATACGCAGTATTTT | CASSQDSGVADTQYF
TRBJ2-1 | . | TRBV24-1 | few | TGTGCCACCAGTGTTGAGGGATCCCCCAGTGATGAGCAGTTCTTC | CATSVEGSPSDEQFF